The clone carrying this TCR beta chain was seen repeatedly, ten times or more. Trimming took 3 bases from V and 5 from J, leaving 4 bases between them. Germline CDR1 is ENHRY and CDR2 is SYGVKD. The CDR3 length is 11 residues. Using its own MiXCR run on the RT-PCR reads, TCRdb lists one record per CDR3 protein. Here the sample spans hundreds of thousands of distinct CDR3 sequences, 13% to 15% being singletons. This TCR came from a female donor in good health, serving as a healthy control. The chain recombines TRBV10-3 with TRBJ2-5; D remains ambiguous. The specimen was memory CD4+ T cells from blood. The CDR3 nucleotides are TGTGCCATCAGTGACAGTGAGACCCAGTACTTC. Amino acid sequence: CAISDSETQYF.